This T cell receptor (beta chain) was retrieved from a study of blood T cell repertoires in COVID-19. At the level of the study: The analysed material was cDNA or gDNA that came from T cells, B-cell-depleted T cells, or PBMCs.

From germline, CDR1 is LGHNT and CDR2 FRNRAP. V gave up 5 bases and J gave up 0 bases, with 11 bases separating them. This CDR3 comprises 14 residues. Original processing notes: Estimates of nucleated cell counts were drawn from the amplification of reference gene primers. Profiled with immunoSEQ multiplex PCR; TCRdb holds only in-frame clones, not every one. V, J and clone size reflect that table, while D and trimming were determined from the DNA. The data contain about 140,000 clones, 75% to 90% of them singletons. V is TRBV12-5 and J is TRBJ2-7, with D tentatively TRBD1 (5 bases). The TCR sequence derives from a woman aged 50 to 60 with acute or convalescent COVID-19. Sample: peripheral blood. The CDR3 here is CASGTDTLSYEQYF. CDR3 sequence (DNA): TGTGCTAGTGGTACGGACACCCTCTCCTACGAGCAGTACTTC.